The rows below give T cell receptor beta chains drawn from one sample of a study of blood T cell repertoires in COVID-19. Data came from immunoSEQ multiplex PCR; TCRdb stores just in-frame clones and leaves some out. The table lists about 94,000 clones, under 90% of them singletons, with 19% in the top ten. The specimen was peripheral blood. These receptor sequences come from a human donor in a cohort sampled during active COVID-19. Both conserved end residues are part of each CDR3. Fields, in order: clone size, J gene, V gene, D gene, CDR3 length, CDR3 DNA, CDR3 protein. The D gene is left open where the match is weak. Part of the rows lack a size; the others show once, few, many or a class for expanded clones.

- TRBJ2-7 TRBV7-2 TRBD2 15 TGTGCCAGCAGCTCGGTCGGGGCTAGCGGCGGGGAGCAGTACTTC CASSSVGASGGEQYF
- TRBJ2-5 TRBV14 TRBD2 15 TGTGCCAGCAGCCAAGAGCGAGCGGGAGGAGAGACCCAGTACTTC CASSQERAGGETQYF
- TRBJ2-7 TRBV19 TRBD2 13 TGTGCCAGTAGTATGAGCGGGAGTAACGAGCAGTACTTC CASSMSGSNEQYF
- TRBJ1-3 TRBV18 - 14 TGTGCCAGCTCACCAAACAGGGCTGGAAACACCATATATTTT CASSPNRAGNTIYF
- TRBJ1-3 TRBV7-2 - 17 TGTGCCAGCAGCTTAGCGCCCCCCAGGGGCTCTGGAAACACCATATATTTT CASSLAPPRGSGNTIYF
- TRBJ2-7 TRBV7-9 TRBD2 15 TGTGCCAGCACCGGGGGAGCGGGGAGCTCCTACGAGCAGTACTTC CASTGGAGSSYEQYF
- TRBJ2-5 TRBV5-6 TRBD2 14 TGTGCCAGCAGCACGCAGCGGGGGTGGGGGACCCAGTACTTC CASSTQRGWGTQYF
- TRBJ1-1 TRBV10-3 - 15 TGTGCCATCAGAAACGAGGGCCCCAGGAACACTGAAGCTTTCTTT CAIRNEGPRNTEAFF
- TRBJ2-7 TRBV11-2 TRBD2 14 TGTGCCAGCAGCCCTAGCGGGATCGTGGGGGAGCAGTACTTC CASSPSGIVGEQYF
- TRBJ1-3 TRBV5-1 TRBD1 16 TGCGCCAGCAGCTGGGGACAGGGGAAGGTTGGAAACACCATATATTTT CASSWGQGKVGNTIYF
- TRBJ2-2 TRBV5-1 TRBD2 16 TGCGCCAGCAGCTTCAACAGCGGGGTTACTACCGGGGAGCTGTTTTTT CASSFNSGVTTGELFF
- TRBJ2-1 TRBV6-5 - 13 TGTGCCAGCAGCCTCGGGTACCGCAATGAGCAGTTCTTC CASSLGYRNEQFF
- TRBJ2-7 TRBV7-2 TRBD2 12 TGTGCCAGCAGCCCAACTAGCGGCGAGCAGTACTTC CASSPTSGEQYF
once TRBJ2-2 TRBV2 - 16 TGTGCCAGCAGTGGACAGGCCCTCCACCGGACCGGGGAGCTGTTTTTT CASSGQALHRTGELFF
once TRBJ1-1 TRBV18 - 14 TGTGCCAGCTCACCACGGGCCACAAGCACTGAAGCTTTCTTT CASSPRATSTEAFF
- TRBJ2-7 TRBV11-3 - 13 TGTGCCAGCAGCCGACGGGGAGGCTACGAGCAGTACTTC CASSRRGGYEQYF
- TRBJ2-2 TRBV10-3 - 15 TGTGCCATCAGTCCATTAATACAGGGAGCCGGGGAGCTGTTTTTT CAISPLIQGAGELFF
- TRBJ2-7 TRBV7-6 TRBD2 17 TGTGCCAGCAGCTTAGCCGGACTAGCGGGAGGGTCCTACGAGCAGTACTTC CASSLAGLAGGSYEQYF
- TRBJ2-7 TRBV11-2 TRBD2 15 TGTGCCAGCAGCTTAGCGGCGGGAGTTTCCTCCGAGCAGTACTTC CASSLAAGVSSEQYF
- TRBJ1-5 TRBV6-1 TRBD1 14 TGTGCCAGCAGTGAAGGGACAGGGGGCCAGCCCCAGCATTTT CASSEGTGGQPQHF
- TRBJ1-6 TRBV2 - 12 TGTGCCAGCAGTGGGCCCCGTTCACCCCTCCACTTT CASSGPRSPLHF
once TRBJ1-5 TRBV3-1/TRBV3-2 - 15 TGTGCCAGCAGCCAAGATCGGGCGGGGGGGCAGCCCCAGCATTTT CASSQDRAGGQPQHF
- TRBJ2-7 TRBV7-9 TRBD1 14 TGTGCCAGCAGCTTGGGGACAGTCAGCTACGAGCAGTACTTC CASSLGTVSYEQYF